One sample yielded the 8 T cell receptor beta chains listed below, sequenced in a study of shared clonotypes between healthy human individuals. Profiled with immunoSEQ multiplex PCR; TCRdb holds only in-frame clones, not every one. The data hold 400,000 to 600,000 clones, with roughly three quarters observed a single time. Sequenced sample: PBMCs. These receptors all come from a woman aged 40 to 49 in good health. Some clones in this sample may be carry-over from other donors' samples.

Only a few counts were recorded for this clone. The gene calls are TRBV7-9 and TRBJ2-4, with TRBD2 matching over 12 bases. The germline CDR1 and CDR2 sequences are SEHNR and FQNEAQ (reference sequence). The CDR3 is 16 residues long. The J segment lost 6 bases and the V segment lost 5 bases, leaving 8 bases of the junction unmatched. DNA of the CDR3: TGTGCCAGCAGCCCAAACCTAGCGGGAGGGGGAAACATTCAGTACTTC. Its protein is CASSPNLAGGGNIQYF.

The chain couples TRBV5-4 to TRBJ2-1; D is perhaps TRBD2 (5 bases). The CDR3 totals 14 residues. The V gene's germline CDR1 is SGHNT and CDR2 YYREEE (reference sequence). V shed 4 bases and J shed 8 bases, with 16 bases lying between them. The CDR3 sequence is CASSHKVASDEQFF. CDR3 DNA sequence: TGTGCCAGCAGCCATAAAGTAGCGTCGGATGAGCAGTTCTTC.

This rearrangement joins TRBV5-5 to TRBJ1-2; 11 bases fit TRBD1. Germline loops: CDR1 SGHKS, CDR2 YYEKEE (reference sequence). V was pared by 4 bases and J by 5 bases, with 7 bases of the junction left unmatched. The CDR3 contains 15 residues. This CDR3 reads CASSTRTGGEYGYTF. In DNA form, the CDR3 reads TGTGCCAGCAGCACCAGGACAGGGGGCGAGTATGGCTACACCTTC.

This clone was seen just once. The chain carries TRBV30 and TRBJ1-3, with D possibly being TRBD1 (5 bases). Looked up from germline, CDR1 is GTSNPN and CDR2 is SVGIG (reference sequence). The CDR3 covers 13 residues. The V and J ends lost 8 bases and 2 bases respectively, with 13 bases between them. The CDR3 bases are TGTGCCCGGTCAGACAGCCCTGGAAACACCATATATTTT. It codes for CARSDSPGNTIYF.

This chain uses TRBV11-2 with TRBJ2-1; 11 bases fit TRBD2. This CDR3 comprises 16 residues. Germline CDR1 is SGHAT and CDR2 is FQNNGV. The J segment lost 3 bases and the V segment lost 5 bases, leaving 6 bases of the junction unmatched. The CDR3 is CASSPGLADYYNEQFF. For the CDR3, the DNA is TGTGCCAGCAGCCCGGGACTAGCGGATTACTACAATGAGCAGTTCTTC.

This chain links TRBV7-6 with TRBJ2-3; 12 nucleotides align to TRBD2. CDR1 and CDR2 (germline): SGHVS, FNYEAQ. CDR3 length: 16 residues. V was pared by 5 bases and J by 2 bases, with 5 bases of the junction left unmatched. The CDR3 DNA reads TGTGCCAGCAGCCCCCGGACTAGCGGGATCACAGATACGCAGTATTTT. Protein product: CASSPRTSGITDTQYF.

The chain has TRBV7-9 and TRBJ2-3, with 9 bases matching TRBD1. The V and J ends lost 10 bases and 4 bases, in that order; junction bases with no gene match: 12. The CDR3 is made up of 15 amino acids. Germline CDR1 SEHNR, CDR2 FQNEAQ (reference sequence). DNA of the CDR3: TGTGCCACCGCGAGGACAGGGGAGTTCTCAGATACGCAGTATTTT. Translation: CATARTGEFSDTQYF.

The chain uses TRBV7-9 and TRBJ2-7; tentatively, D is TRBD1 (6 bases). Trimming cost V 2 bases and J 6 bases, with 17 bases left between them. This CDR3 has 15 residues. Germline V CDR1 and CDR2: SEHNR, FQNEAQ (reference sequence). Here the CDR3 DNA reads TGTGCCAGCAGCTTATCAGGGGCCCGGTGGGGCGAGCAGTACTTC. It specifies CASSLSGARWGEQYF.